A single sample is the source of the 27 T cell receptor beta chains below, sequenced in a study of identical twins. TCRdb used MiXCR to reprocess the 5' RACE reads, holding one entry per CDR3 protein. The table includes hundreds of thousands of distinct CDR3 sequences, 21% detected once. These data also featured in a second study, about T cells expressing NK-cell markers.

What was sequenced was PBMCs. The receptor set was obtained from a woman aged 18-29 years in good health.

V usage is TRBV7-9 and J usage is TRBJ2-7, with D possibly matching TRBD2 (6 bases). Germline CDR1 reads SEHNR; CDR2 reads FQNEAQ (reference sequence). The CDR3 runs to 15 residues. Between the trimmed V and J ends, which lost 4 bases and 6 bases, there was a span of 19 bases. In nucleotides, the CDR3 is TGTGCCAGCAGCTCCAATGATGGTAGGGGACTCGAGCAGTACTTC. It is translated as CASSSNDGRGLEQYF. Combining the CDR3 with reference TRBV7-9 and TRBJ2-7 gives the whole variable domain DTGVSQNPRHKITKRGQNVTFRCDPISEHNRLYWYRQTLGQGPEFLTYFQNEAQLEKSRLLSDRFSAERPKGSFSTLEIQRTEQGDSAMYLCASSSNDGRGLEQYFGPGTRLTVT.

This clonotype has a handful of counts. The chain carries TRBV12-3 or TRBV12-4 and TRBJ2-7; 11 bases agree with TRBD2. With V trimmed by 5 bases and J by 4 bases, 10 bases remained unmatched. The CDR3 is 16 residues long. The CDR3 bases are TGTGCCAGCAGTGCCATTCCGGGACTAGCGGAGTACGAGCAGTACTTC. This codes for CASSAIPGLAEYEQYF.

This clonotype was observed a few times. V and J are TRBV20-1 and TRBJ1-5; tentatively, D is TRBD1 (5 bases). The ends were cut back, 4 bases at V and 1 base at J, with 14 bases in the middle. The CDR3 runs to 15 residues. CDR1 and CDR2 from the germline V gene are DFQATT and SNEGSKA (reference sequence). The CDR3 nucleotides are TGCAGTGCTACCTACCACGGGGGGAGCAATCAGCCCCAGCATTTT. This encodes CSATYHGGSNQPQHF.

This clonotype turned up a few times. J is TRBJ1-2 and V is TRBV10-3, with TRBD1 identical over 8 bases. The CDR3 contains 12 residues. Germline CDR1 ENHRY, CDR2 SYGVKD. The junction had 0 bases not matched to a gene; V was cut back by 6 bases and J by 3 bases. The CDR3 here is CAIRQGDYGYTF. CDR3 in DNA: TGTGCCATCAGACAGGGGGACTATGGCTACACCTTC.

This clonotype was recorded a few times. V usage is TRBV20-1 and J usage is TRBJ1-4, with D perhaps TRBD1 (6 bases). Germline values: CDR1 DFQATT, CDR2 SNEGSKA (reference sequence). CDR3 length equals 13 residues. V lost 3 bases, J lost 8 bases, and 13 bases lay in between. The CDR3 DNA follows: TGCAGTGCTAGCGAGACAGGCGTAGAAAAACTGTTTTTT. Translating gives CSASETGVEKLFF.

This chain connects TRBV6-6 to TRBJ2-2; possibly TRBD2 for D (6 bases). V lost 4 bases to trimming and J lost 6 bases, with 9 bases between them. Looked up from germline, CDR1 is MNHNY and CDR2 is SVGAGI (reference sequence). This CDR3 is 13 amino acids long. The CDR3 loop reads CASSWSGAGELFF. In DNA, the CDR3 is TGTGCCAGCAGTTGGTCGGGGGCCGGGGAGCTGTTTTTT.

This clonotype was recorded at least ten times. The chain uses TRBV29-1 and TRBJ2-5, with 7 bases that match TRBD1. Germline V gives CDR1 SQVTM, CDR2 ANQGSEA. The CDR3 spans 13 residues. J gave up 5 bases and V 3 bases, and 6 bases lay outside the gene matches. The DNA for the CDR3 is TGCAGCGTTGACTCGGGACAGTGGGAGACCCAGTACTTC. Its protein product is CSVDSGQWETQYF. The full variable domain, in which reference TRBV29-1 and TRBJ2-5 provide the parts outside the CDR3, is SAVISQKPSRDICQRGTSLTIQCQVDSQVTMMFWYRQQPGQSLTLIATANQGSEATYESGFVIDKFPISRPNLTFSTLTVSNMSPEDSSIYLCSVDSGQWETQYFGPGTRLLVL.

This sequence joins TRBV20-1 and TRBJ2-6; D gene unclear. The CDR3 runs to 13 residues. Germline assignment: CDR1 DFQATT and CDR2 SNEGSKA (reference sequence). Trimming shortened V by 4 bases and J by 2 bases, and 6 bases separated the two germline ends. CDR3 region: CSAKPTGANVLTF. The CDR3 region has the DNA TGCAGTGCTAAGCCCACTGGGGCCAACGTCCTGACTTTC.

The chain recombines TRBV12-3 or TRBV12-4 with TRBJ2-7, with 8 bases that match TRBD1. J was trimmed by 3 bases and V by 5 bases; bases with no gene match: 9. CDR3 size: 15 residues. CDR3 in DNA: TGTGCCAGCAGTCAGCCGGGGACAGGACACTACGAGCAGTACTTC. It specifies CASSQPGTGHYEQYF.

This clonotype was detected a few times. The chain has TRBV20-1 and TRBJ1-1; D is undetermined. Trimming pared 0 bases from V and 1 base from J, leaving 9 bases between. Germline CDR1 is DFQATT and CDR2 is SNEGSKA (reference sequence). CDR3 length: 14 residues. The CDR3 region has the DNA TGCAGTGCTAGAGATAGGAAGACGAACACTGAAGCTTTCTTT. Translating gives CSARDRKTNTEAFF.

This clonotype has only a few counts. The rearrangement joins TRBV12-3 or TRBV12-4 to TRBJ2-3; D is undetermined. Deletions cut 3 bases from V and 8 bases from J, with 9 bases between. There are 12 residues in the CDR3. In DNA, the CDR3 is TGTGCCAGCAGTTTCAGTGCCCCTACGCAGTATTTT. Its protein is CASSFSAPTQYF.

This sequence joins TRBV9 and TRBJ2-1; the match to TRBD2 covers 11 bases. Trimming at V came to 4 bases and at J to 4 bases, leaving 7 bases not matched to a gene. The CDR3 contains 16 residues. CDR1 SGDLS and CDR2 YYNGEE come from the germline V gene. Here the CDR3 DNA reads TGTGCCAGCAGCATTCGTCTAGCGGGAGGATACAATGAGCAGTTCTTC. It encodes CASSIRLAGGYNEQFF.

The chain joins TRBV4-3 to TRBJ2-3; D gene uncertain. The CDR3 contains 16 residues. V shed 0 bases and J shed 1 base, with 11 bases lying between them. CDR1 and CDR2 (germline): LGHNA, YSLEER. CDR3: CASSQDRGRRTDTQYF. DNA for the CDR3: TGCGCCAGCAGCCAAGATCGCGGCAGGCGCACAGATACGCAGTATTTT.

This sequence joins TRBV6-1 and TRBJ2-1; D is uncertain. Germline V lookup: CDR1 MNHNS, CDR2 SASEGT. CDR3 length: 13 residues. V was cut by 6 bases and J by 3 bases, with 9 bases left in between. CDR3 coding DNA: TGTGCCAGCAGAAATCCGGTCTACAATGAGCAGTTCTTC. Its translation: CASRNPVYNEQFF.

V is TRBV5-5 and J is TRBJ2-7, with D possibly TRBD2 on 6 matching bases. This CDR3 contains 13 residues. Per the germline V gene, CDR1 is SGHKS and CDR2 is YYEKEE (reference sequence). V lost 2 bases, J lost 5 bases, and 11 bases lay in between. DNA for the CDR3: TGTGCCAGCAGCTTATGGCGGGGCCACGAGCAGTACTTC. This codes for CASSLWRGHEQYF. Filled out from reference TRBV5-5 and TRBJ2-7, the complete variable domain reads DAGVTQSPTHLIKTRGQQVTLRCSPISGHKSVSWYQQVLGQGPQFIFQYYEKEERGRGNFPDRFSARQFPNYSSELNVNALLLGDSALYLCASSLWRGHEQYFGPGTRLTVT.

This clonotype appeared many times. J is TRBJ2-3 and V is TRBV12-3 or TRBV12-4; D possibly uses TRBD1 or TRBD2 (5 bases each). V was cut by 6 bases and J by 2 bases, with 6 bases left in between. CDR3 length equals 12 residues. CDR3 in amino acids: CASSGTTDTQYF. In DNA form, the CDR3 reads TGTGCCAGCAGCGGGACCACAGATACGCAGTATTTT.

The rearrangement joins TRBV20-1 to TRBJ2-7, with 7 bases matching TRBD2. Germline values: CDR1 DFQATT, CDR2 SNEGSKA (reference sequence). The CDR3 runs to 15 residues. V dropped 1 base and J dropped 7; count of bases not matched to a gene: 13. The CDR3 DNA follows: TGCAGTGCTAGAGGGTCTAGCGGAAAACTGGGGGAGCAGTACTTC. Encoded protein: CSARGSSGKLGEQYF.

The chain joins TRBV29-1 to TRBJ1-4; 11 nucleotides agree with TRBD1. With V trimmed by 8 bases and J by 7 bases, 18 bases remained unmatched. Germline V gene data show CDR1 as SQVTM and CDR2 as ANQGSEA. The CDR3 loop spans 17 amino acids. As DNA, the CDR3 is TGCAGCCCCTGTTCAGCCGGGACAGGGGGTGGAGGTGAAAAACTGTTTTTT. Protein: CSPCSAGTGGGGEKLFF.

The chain is built from TRBV18 and TRBJ2-2, with 7 bases identical to TRBD2. CDR3 length equals 17 residues. V lost 1 base and J lost 1; bases outside the gene matches: 6. Germline V gene lookup returns CDR1 KGHSH and CDR2 LQKENI. The CDR3 protein is CASSPQGLAVNTGELFF. The CDR3 DNA reads as TGTGCCAGCTCACCACAGGGGCTAGCGGTGAACACCGGGGAGCTGTTTTTT. The full variable domain, in which reference TRBV18 and TRBJ2-2 provide the parts outside the CDR3, is NAGVMQNPRHLVRRRGQEARLRCSPMKGHSHVYWYRQLPEEGLKFMVYLQKENIIDESGMPKERFSAEFPKEGPSILRIQQVVRGDSAAYFCASSPQGLAVNTGELFFGEGSRLTVL.

This chain joins TRBV20-1 and TRBJ2-4; D unclear. The CDR3 spans 13 residues. Trimming cost V 6 bases and J 0 bases, with 9 bases left between them. Germline V gives CDR1 DFQATT, CDR2 SNEGSKA (reference sequence). CDR3 residues: CSARAQAKNIQYF. The DNA for the CDR3 is TGCAGTGCCCGGGCCCAAGCCAAAAACATTCAGTACTTC.

This clonotype appeared a few times. The V and J genes are TRBV6-1 and TRBJ1-5; weak D call: TRBD1 (5 bases). V dropped 0 bases and J dropped 4 bases, with 13 bases sitting between them. CDR3 length: 16 amino acids. Germline CDR1 is MNHNS and CDR2 is SASEGT. The CDR3 DNA follows: TGTGCCAGCAGTGAAGCGCTTCGGGGGAGGAATCAGCCCCAGCATTTT. Amino acids: CASSEALRGRNQPQHF.

This clonotype was counted between two and nine times. The rearrangement joins TRBV12-5 to TRBJ2-3; D is possibly TRBD1 (6 bases). Germline-derived CDR1 and CDR2 are LGHNT and FRNRAP. V was pared by 6 bases and J by 4 bases, with 14 bases between. The CDR3 is made up of 14 amino acids. The CDR3 region has the DNA TGTGCTAGTGGGACCGGACAGCCAGCAGATACGCAGTATTTT. As protein: CASGTGQPADTQYF.

J is TRBJ2-1 and V is TRBV11-2; 9 positions match TRBD2. The CDR3 spans 18 residues. The germline V gene encodes CDR1 SGHAT and CDR2 FQNNGV. The V gene end was trimmed by 5 bases and the J gene end by 4 bases; junction bases not matched to a gene: 15. CDR3 nucleotides: TGTGCCAGCAGCCCACGGGGGGCGGCGGGAGGGTCGTACAATGAGCAGTTCTTC. As protein: CASSPRGAAGGSYNEQFF.

The V call is TRBV5-1, the J call TRBJ2-3, with TRBD2 matching 10 bases. CDR1 and CDR2 (germline): SGHRS, YFSETQ. V gave up 0 bases and J gave up 6 bases; unmatched junction bases: 7. The length of the CDR3 is 16 residues. CDR3 region: CASSLAQLAGVDTQYF. For the CDR3, the DNA is TGCGCCAGCAGCTTGGCCCAGCTAGCGGGGGTGGATACGCAGTATTTT.

This clonotype has more than one count but fewer than ten. The CDR3, as DNA: TGTGCCAGCAGTTCTGGGGCCGGGATATCGTACGGCCAGCCCCAGCATTTT. This encodes CASSSGAGISYGQPQHF. The rearrangement uses TRBV12-3 or TRBV12-4 and TRBJ1-5, with D perhaps matching TRBD1 (5 bases). V gave up 4 bases and J gave up 7 bases, with 23 bases separating them. This CDR3 spans 17 amino acids.

This clonotype was seen more than once but under ten times. The V and J genes are TRBV5-1 and TRBJ1-6; 11 nucleotides agree with TRBD1. CDR3 size: 15 residues. The V and J ends lost 0 bases and 9 bases, in that order; junction bases with no gene match: 2. Looked up from germline, CDR1 is SGHRS and CDR2 is YFSETQ. CDR3 sequence reads: CASSLAGQGGSPLHF. The CDR3 DNA is TGCGCCAGCAGCTTGGCGGGACAGGGGGGTTCACCCCTCCACTTT.

This clonotype has ten or more counts. The genes are TRBV29-1 and TRBJ2-1; D possibly corresponds to TRBD1 (5 bases). V was trimmed by 8 bases and J by 9 bases, leaving 14 bases between them. Per germline, CDR1 SQVTM and CDR2 ANQGSEA. There are 11 residues in the CDR3. Here the CDR3 DNA reads TGCAGCTTCGAAGGGGTACCTGAGCAGTTCTTC. As protein: CSFEGVPEQFF.